This passage covers 18 T cell receptor beta chains from one sample sequenced in a study of blood T cells in healthy people across ages. Sample-barcoded 5' priming and a J-beta primer mix drove a second PCR of roughly 7 to 11 cycles. TCRdb used MiXCR to reprocess the 5' RACE reads, holding one entry per CDR3 protein. The sample lists 1.2 million to 1.5 million distinct CDR3 sequences, around 59% seen once, with roughly 6.3% in the top ten. The sample consisted of blood. The receptors here all came from a man aged 18 to 30 in good health.

CDR3 in amino acids: CASTMGGTSGSFTTDTQYF. The CDR3 DNA follows: TGTGCCAGCACCATGGGGGGGACTAGCGGGAGTTTTACGACAGATACGCAGTATTTT. V and J are TRBV12-3 or TRBV12-4 and TRBJ2-3; TRBD2 aligns across 14 bases. Germline trimming cut 7 bases from V and 3 bases from J; bases unmatched to any gene: 15. CDR3 length equals 19 residues.

The V and J genes are TRBV2 and TRBJ2-2; D gene ambiguous. This CDR3 has 15 amino acids. V dropped 6 bases and J dropped 0 bases, with 11 bases sitting between them. The germline gives CDR1 SNHLY, CDR2 FYNNEI. The CDR3 DNA sequence: TGTGCCAGCAGAGGGCCCTTCGCGAACACCGGGGAGCTGTTTTTT. The encoded protein is CASRGPFANTGELFF.

As to this clonotype: The junction and the germline gene differ at one end; a read error may be behind it. This sequence joins TRBV7-9 and TRBJ1-1; TRBD1 might be the D (5 bases). The CDR3 totals 14 residues. CDR1 is SEHNR, CDR2 FQNEAQ, per germline (reference sequence). CDR3 protein: CASSARGVNTKAFF. CDR3 coding DNA: TGTGCCAGCAGCGCCAGAGGGGTGAACACTAAAGCTTTCTTT.

The V call is TRBV11-2, the J call TRBJ2-5; D possibly matches TRBD1 or TRBD2 (6 bases each). The germline gives CDR1 SGHAT, CDR2 FQNNGV. The germline V and J ends were trimmed by 8 bases and 10 bases, with 14 bases remaining between them. CDR3 length: 11 residues. In DNA form, the CDR3 reads TGTGCCAGCCGACAGGAGGGGGACCAGTACTTC. Amino acid sequence: CASRQEGDQYF.

This chain uses TRBV7-2 with TRBJ2-7; D unresolved. The CDR3 loop spans 14 amino acids. Trimming removed 1 base from V and 2 bases from J, with 9 bases in between. CDR1 and CDR2 from the germline V gene are SGHTA and FQGNSA. The CDR3 sequence: CASSLEVGTYEQYF. The CDR3 coding sequence is TGTGCCAGCAGCTTAGAGGTGGGGACCTACGAGCAGTACTTC. Full variable domain (missing parts from reference TRBV7-2 and TRBJ2-7): GAGVSQSPSNKVTEKGKDVELRCDPISGHTALYWYRQSLGQGLEFLIYFQGNSAPDKSGLPSDRFSAERTGGSVSTLTIQRTQQEDSAVYLCASSLEVGTYEQYFGPGTRLTVT.

This chain links TRBV6-1 with TRBJ2-5; a possible D gene is TRBD2 (9 bases). Germline assignment: CDR1 MNHNS and CDR2 SASEGT. This CDR3 has 20 residues. Deletions cut 6 bases from V and 3 bases from J, with 32 bases between. DNA of the CDR3: TGTGCCAGCAGCGGACAGGGACTAGCCGAAGTTGCGTCCGAAAAAGAGACCCAGTACTTC. Translating it yields CASSGQGLAEVASEKETQYF.

This chain connects TRBV18 to TRBJ2-7; 8 nucleotides line up with TRBD2. The CDR3 totals 15 residues. The germline gives CDR1 KGHSH, CDR2 LQKENI. V lost 3 bases, J lost 7 bases, and 11 bases stayed unmatched. CDR3 nucleotides: TGTGCCAGCTCACCGGTAGCGGGAATGAGGAATGAGCAGTACTTC. It is translated as CASSPVAGMRNEQYF.

V is TRBV12-3 or TRBV12-4 and J is TRBJ2-4; the match to TRBD1 covers 9 bases. The J call may not be correct, given that the DNA end is closer to TRBJ2-5. The CDR3 runs 15 residues. The CDR3 sequence: CASSPGQGYQETQYF. The CDR3 DNA reads TGTGCCAGCAGTCCGGGACAGGGCTACCAAGAGACCCAGTACTTC.

J is TRBJ2-3 and V is TRBV18; the D is unclear. The CDR3 runs to 14 residues. V lost 1 base and J lost 5, with 10 bases in between. Germline CDR1 reads KGHSH; CDR2 reads LQKENI. As DNA, the CDR3 is TGTGCCAGCTCACCACGGTCTGATGGAGATACGCAGTATTTT. Protein: CASSPRSDGDTQYF.

V and J are TRBV20-1 and TRBJ1-1, with D unclear. CDR1 DFQATT and CDR2 SNEGSKA come from the germline V gene (reference sequence). The CDR3 has 12 amino acids. The V end lost 2 bases, the J end lost 4 bases, and 8 bases lay between the germline ends. This chain's CDR3 is CSARTQLTEAFF. The CDR3 DNA sequence: TGCAGTGCTAGAACGCAGCTCACTGAAGCTTTCTTT.

A few counts support this clonotype. The V call is TRBV20-1, the J call TRBJ2-1; tentatively, D is TRBD1 or TRBD2 (5 bases each). This CDR3 has 14 residues. Trimming shortened V by 4 bases and J by 3 bases, and 13 bases separated the two germline ends. The V gene's germline CDR1 is DFQATT and CDR2 SNEGSKA (reference sequence). The CDR3 region is CSATGTEVYNEQFF. CDR3 DNA sequence: TGCAGTGCTACCGGGACGGAAGTCTACAATGAGCAGTTCTTC.

The chain combines TRBV5-1 with TRBJ2-3; weak D call: TRBD1 (6 bases). V lost 6 bases and J 4 bases, leaving 15 bases between the germline ends. The CDR3 has 14 residues. CDR1 is SGHRS and CDR2 is YFSETQ in the germline V gene. The chain's CDR3 is CASTAAPGADTQYF. CDR3 nucleotides: TGCGCCAGCACTGCGGCCCCAGGGGCAGATACGCAGTATTTT.

The chain is built from TRBV12-3 or TRBV12-4 and TRBJ2-7, with D hard to call. This CDR3 spans 13 amino acids. Trimming removed 1 base from V and 3 bases from J, with 7 bases in between. CDR3 DNA: TGTGCCAGCAGTTTAGTGGGGATCTACGAGCAGTACTTC. Protein: CASSLVGIYEQYF.

This clonotype appeared once. The rearrangement uses TRBV15 and TRBJ2-1; no definite D call. Germline V gene data show CDR1 as LNHNV and CDR2 as YYDKDF (reference sequence). The CDR3 spans 12 residues. V lost 1 base, J lost 5 bases, and 3 bases lay in between. The DNA for the CDR3 is TGTGCCACCAGCAGAGCCAACAATGAGCAGTTCTTC. Protein sequence: CATSRANNEQFF.

J is TRBJ1-2 and V is TRBV27; D is undetermined. V shed 2 bases and J shed 7 bases, with 14 bases lying between them. Germline V CDR1 and CDR2: MNHEY, SMNVEV (reference sequence). The CDR3 spans 14 residues. This CDR3 is CASSLGRNSGGYTF. In nucleotides, the CDR3 is TGTGCCAGCAGTTTAGGGAGAAACTCGGGTGGCTACACCTTC.

The rearrangement links TRBV12-3 or TRBV12-4 to TRBJ2-7; the match to TRBD2 covers 12 bases. This CDR3 contains 15 residues. J was trimmed by 6 bases and V by 5 bases; bases with no gene match: 8. The chain's CDR3 is CASSLLTSGRLEQYF. The CDR3 nucleotides are TGTGCCAGCAGTCTCCTAACTAGCGGGAGGCTCGAGCAGTACTTC.

The rearrangement uses TRBV4-1 and TRBJ1-2; D unresolved. The CDR3 consists of 16 residues. CDR1 and CDR2 from the germline V gene are MGHRA and YSYEKL. V shed 0 bases and J shed 6 bases, with 17 bases lying between them. In DNA, the CDR3 is TGCGCCAGCAGCCAAGAATACAGTGCAGGTTACCATGGCTACACCTTC. Amino acid sequence: CASSQEYSAGYHGYTF.

The chain joins TRBV2 to TRBJ1-1, with a tentative D call TRBD1 (6 bases). The CDR3 spans 18 residues. Germline V gene data show CDR1 as SNHLY and CDR2 as FYNNEI. V was clipped by 2 bases and J by 0 bases, with 19 bases between them. The CDR3 DNA reads as TGTGCCAGCAGTGAACTTGTGCCAGGGGTGGGCATGAACACTGAAGCTTTCTTT. Translated, it gives CASSELVPGVGMNTEAFF.